This T cell receptor (beta chain) originates from a study of CD4+ T cells in melanoma. The study's findings and limits: CD8+ T cell, macrophage and B cell function reportedly correlated with neoantigen-specific CD4+ T cells. Reportedly, melanoma neoantigen-specific CD4+ T cells showed varied differentiation states.

The table came from immunoSEQ multiplex PCR; TCRdb's copy has only in-frame clones and leaves some out. The table has 13,000 to 15,000 clones, less than 85% seen once. Notes on this clone: Its antigen is currently unknown.

CDR3 length: 15 residues. V was pared by 4 bases and J by 2 bases, with 15 bases between. From germline, CDR1 is MNHNS and CDR2 SASEGT. The clonotype originates from a human donor with melanoma. Sequencing was done on a sample of cells from a culture (not recorded whether cultured in vitro). The chain has TRBV6-1 and TRBJ2-7; D possibly uses TRBD1 or TRBD2 (5 bases each). CDR3 sequence (DNA): TGTGCCAGCAGTGGACAATACGGGGCCACCTACGAGCAGTACTTC. Amino acids: CASSGQYGATYEQYF.